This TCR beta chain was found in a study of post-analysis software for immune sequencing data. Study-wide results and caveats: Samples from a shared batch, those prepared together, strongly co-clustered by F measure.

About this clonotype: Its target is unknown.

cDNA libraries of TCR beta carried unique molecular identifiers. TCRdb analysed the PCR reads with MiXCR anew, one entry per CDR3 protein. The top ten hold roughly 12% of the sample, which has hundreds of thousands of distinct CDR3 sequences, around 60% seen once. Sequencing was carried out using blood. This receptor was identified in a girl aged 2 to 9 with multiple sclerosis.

The chain's CDR3 is CSARRGASSYNEQFF. The CDR3 DNA sequence: TGCAGTGCTAGGAGGGGCGCCAGCTCCTACAATGAGCAGTTCTTC. This chain joins TRBV20-1 and TRBJ2-1; D may be TRBD1 or TRBD2 (5 bases each). With 3 bases removed from V and 0 bases from J, the gap between germline ends came to 12 bases. This CDR3 contains 15 residues. Germline V gene data show CDR1 as DFQATT and CDR2 as SNEGSKA (reference sequence).